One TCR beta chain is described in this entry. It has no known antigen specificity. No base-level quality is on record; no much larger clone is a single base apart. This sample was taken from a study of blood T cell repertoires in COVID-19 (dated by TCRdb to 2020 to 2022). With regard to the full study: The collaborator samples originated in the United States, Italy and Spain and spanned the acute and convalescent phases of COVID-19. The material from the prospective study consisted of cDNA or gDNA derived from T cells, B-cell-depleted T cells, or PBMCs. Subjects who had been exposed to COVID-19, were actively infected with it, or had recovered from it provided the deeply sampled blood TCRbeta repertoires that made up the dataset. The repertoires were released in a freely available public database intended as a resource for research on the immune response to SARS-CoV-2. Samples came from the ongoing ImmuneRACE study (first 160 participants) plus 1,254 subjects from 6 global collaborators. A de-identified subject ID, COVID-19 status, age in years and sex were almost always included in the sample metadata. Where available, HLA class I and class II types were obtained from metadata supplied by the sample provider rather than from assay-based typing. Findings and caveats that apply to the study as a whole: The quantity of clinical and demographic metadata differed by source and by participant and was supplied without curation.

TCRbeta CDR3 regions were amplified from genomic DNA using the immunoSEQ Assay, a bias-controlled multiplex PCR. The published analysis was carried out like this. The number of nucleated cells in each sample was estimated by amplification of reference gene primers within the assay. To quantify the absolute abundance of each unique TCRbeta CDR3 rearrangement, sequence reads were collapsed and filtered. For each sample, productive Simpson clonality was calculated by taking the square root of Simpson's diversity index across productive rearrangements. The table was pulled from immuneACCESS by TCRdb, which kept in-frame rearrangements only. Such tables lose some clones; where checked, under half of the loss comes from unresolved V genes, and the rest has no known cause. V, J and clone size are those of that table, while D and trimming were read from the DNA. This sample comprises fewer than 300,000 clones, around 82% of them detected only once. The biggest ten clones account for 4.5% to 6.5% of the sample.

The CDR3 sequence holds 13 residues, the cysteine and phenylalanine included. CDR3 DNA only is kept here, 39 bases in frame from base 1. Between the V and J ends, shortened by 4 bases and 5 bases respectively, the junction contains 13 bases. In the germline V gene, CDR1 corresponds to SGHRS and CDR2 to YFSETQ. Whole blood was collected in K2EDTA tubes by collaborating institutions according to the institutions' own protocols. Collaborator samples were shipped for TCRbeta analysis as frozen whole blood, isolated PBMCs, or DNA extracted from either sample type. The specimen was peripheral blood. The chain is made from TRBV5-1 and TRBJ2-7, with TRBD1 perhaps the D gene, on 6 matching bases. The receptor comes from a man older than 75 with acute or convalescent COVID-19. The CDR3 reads CASSPQGFDEQYF. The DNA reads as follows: TGCGCCAGCAGCCCACAGGGTTTCGACGAGCAGTACTTC.